The T cell receptor beta chain described here comes from a study of blood T cell repertoires in COVID-19. The V end was cut by 7 bases, the J end by 5 bases, with 14 bases between. Germline-derived CDR1 and CDR2 are MNHEY and SVGAGI. This CDR3 contains 13 residues. Clones were sequenced by immunoSEQ multiplex PCR, and TCRdb holds only the in-frame ones, with some missing. The table records about 130,000 clones, roughly 72% of them present only once. The chain carries TRBV6-5 and TRBJ1-2; D might be TRBD1 (6 bases). The source of this sequence is a man aged 55 to 70 with acute or convalescent COVID-19. The specimen sequenced was peripheral blood. The CDR3 DNA follows: TGTGCCAGCAATACAGGACAGAAATATGGCTACACCTTC. Translating gives CASNTGQKYGYTF.